The 11 T cell receptor beta chains listed next were all sequenced from one sample in a study of cytomegalovirus exposure and HLA in healthy donors. Assay used: immunoSEQ multiplex PCR; TCRdb lists only in-frame clones, some missing. The table has about 160,000 clones, roughly 96% seen once. Material for sequencing was PBMCs. These receptors came from a woman younger than 35 in good health and CMV-seronegative.

V gene TRBV4-1 combines with J gene TRBJ1-4; 9 bases line up with TRBD1. Germline-derived CDR1 and CDR2 are MGHRA and YSYEKL. The trim removed 6 bases at V and 3 bases at J, leaving 8 bases unmatched. The CDR3 runs to 16 residues. In DNA, the CDR3 is TGCGCCAGCAGGTTGGGACAGGGATCAGCTAATGAAAAACTGTTTTTT. This gives the protein CASRLGQGSANEKLFF.

The rearrangement uses TRBV7-9 and TRBJ2-7; D is perhaps TRBD2 (6 bases). The CDR3 spans 17 residues. V was cut by 1 base and J by 0 bases, with 16 bases left in between. Per the germline V gene, CDR1 is SEHNR and CDR2 is FQNEAQ (reference sequence). Here the CDR3 reads CASSLGAGDGGSYEQYF. In DNA, the CDR3 is TGTGCCAGCAGCTTAGGAGCCGGGGACGGGGGCTCCTACGAGCAGTACTTC. Full variable domain (rest looked up from reference TRBV7-9 and TRBJ2-7): DTGVSQNPRHKITKRGQNVTFRCDPISEHNRLYWYRQTLGQGPEFLTYFQNEAQLEKSRLLSDRFSAERPKGSFSTLEIQRTEQGDSAMYLCASSLGAGDGGSYEQYFGPGTRLTVT.

The chain links TRBV9 to TRBJ2-3, with 9 positions matching TRBD2. The CDR3 sequence is 15 residues long. V dropped 4 bases and J dropped 3; count of bases not matched to a gene: 6. Germline V gives CDR1 SGDLS, CDR2 YYNGEE. CDR3 DNA: TGTGCCAGCAGCTTGCGGGGGGGCCAAACAGATACGCAGTATTTT. Encoded protein: CASSLRGGQTDTQYF.

The CDR3 bases are TGTGCCAGCAGCTCCCCCCAAATAGCGGGGGGGGGTTATGAGCAGTTCTTC. This gives the protein CASSSPQIAGGGYEQFF. The chain employs TRBV7-2 and TRBJ2-1, with 11 bases identical to TRBD2. The CDR3 runs to 17 residues. Losses at the gene ends were 4 bases for V and 8 bases for J; bases not matched to a gene: 13. The germline V gene encodes CDR1 SGHTA and CDR2 FQGNSA.

The V call is TRBV5-1, the J call TRBJ2-7; D is undetermined. Germline V gene sequence: CDR1 SGHRS, CDR2 YFSETQ. Trimming took off 4 bases at V and 5 bases at J, with 16 bases between the two ends. This CDR3 has 14 amino acids. CDR3 coding DNA: TGCGCCAGCAGCGTGAACGGGTTCCAAAACGAGCAGTACTTC. Protein: CASSVNGFQNEQYF.

The V and J genes are TRBV27 and TRBJ2-3; 7 nucleotides align to TRBD2. The germline CDR1 and CDR2 sequences are MNHEY and SMNVEV (reference sequence). This CDR3 comprises 14 residues. The V gene end was trimmed by 7 bases and the J gene end by 0 bases; junction bases not matched to a gene: 4. The CDR3 DNA reads TGTGCCAGCACTCGAGCGGGGAGCACAGATACGCAGTATTTT. Encoded protein: CASTRAGSTDTQYF.

This sequence joins TRBV4-3 and TRBJ2-1, with a weak D call TRBD1 (6 bases). Between the trimmed V and J ends, which lost 2 bases and 0 bases, there was a span of 8 bases. CDR1 and CDR2 (germline): LGHNA, YSLEER. The CDR3 runs 15 residues. The CDR3 loop reads CASSQLGGSYNEQFF. As DNA, the CDR3 is TGCGCCAGCAGCCAACTAGGGGGCTCCTACAATGAGCAGTTCTTC.

The chain couples TRBV9 to TRBJ1-1; unclear D gene. V gave up 5 bases and J gave up 0 bases, with 8 bases separating them. The CDR3 is 13 amino acids. Germline CDR1 SGDLS, CDR2 YYNGEE. The CDR3: CASRRIMNTEAFF. In nucleotides, the CDR3 is TGTGCCAGCAGGCGGATTATGAACACTGAAGCTTTCTTT.

This rearrangement joins TRBV30 to TRBJ1-4; 8 bases match TRBD1. Germline V gene sequence: CDR1 GTSNPN, CDR2 SVGIG (reference sequence). CDR3 length: 19 amino acids. The trim removed 5 bases at V and 0 bases at J, leaving 17 bases unmatched. The CDR3 is CAWRRGTGGRPATNEKLFF. The CDR3 region has the DNA TGTGCCTGGCGTAGGGGGACAGGAGGGCGACCTGCAACTAATGAAAAACTGTTTTTT.

The CDR3 protein is CASSLGTGGGYEQYF. The CDR3 DNA is TGTGCCAGCAGCTTAGGCACAGGGGGTGGCTACGAGCAGTACTTC. V usage is TRBV7-9 and J usage is TRBJ2-7; 8 bases align to TRBD1. Germline values: CDR1 SEHNR, CDR2 FQNEAQ (reference sequence). J was trimmed by 3 bases and V by 1 base; bases with no gene match: 5. CDR3 length equals 15 residues.

The chain couples TRBV18 to TRBJ2-4, with D possibly TRBD1 on 6 matching bases. V lost 2 bases and J lost 6, with 17 bases in between. The germline gives CDR1 KGHSH, CDR2 LQKENI. This CDR3 contains 16 residues. The CDR3 here is CASSPREGARGNIQYF. The CDR3 nucleotides are TGTGCCAGCTCACCAAGGGAAGGTGCCAGGGGAAACATTCAGTACTTC.